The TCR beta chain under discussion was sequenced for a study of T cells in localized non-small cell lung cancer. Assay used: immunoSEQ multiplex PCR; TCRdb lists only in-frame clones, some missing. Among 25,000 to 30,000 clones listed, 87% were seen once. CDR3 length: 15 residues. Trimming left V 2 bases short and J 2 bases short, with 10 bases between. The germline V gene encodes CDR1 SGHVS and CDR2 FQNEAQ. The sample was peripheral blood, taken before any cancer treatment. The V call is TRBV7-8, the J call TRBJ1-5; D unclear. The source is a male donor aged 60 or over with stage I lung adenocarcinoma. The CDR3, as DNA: TGTGCCAGCAGCTTACTATGGGTAGGCAATCAGCCCCAGCATTTT. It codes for CASSLLWVGNQPQHF.